Reported below is one T cell receptor (beta chain). There are 12 residues in the CDR3. Trimming cost V 5 bases and J 13 bases, with 12 bases left between them. CDR1 MNHEY and CDR2 SVGEGT come from the germline V gene. Per the study methods: Amplification with reference gene primers provided the estimates of nucleated cell counts. The assay was immunoSEQ multiplex PCR, and TCRdb's table has in-frame clones only and misses some. V and J calls and clone size follow that table, whereas D and trimming were derived from the DNA. In the table there are approximately 230,000 clones, around nine tenths of which are singletons. This record belongs to a study of blood T cell repertoires in COVID-19. Study summary: Material from acute and convalescent COVID-19 was sourced from the United States, Italy and Spain.

This TCR was recovered from a woman in her forties who had recovered from COVID-19. Sequencing input: peripheral blood. The rearrangement joins TRBV6-2 or TRBV6-3 to TRBJ1-6; possible D gene TRBD1, 6 bases. DNA for the CDR3: TGTGCCAGCAGTACAGGGAGCAGGCCCCTCCACTTT. It specifies CASSTGSRPLHF.